These 23 T cell receptor beta chains came from one sample sequenced in a study of response to subunit inactivated influenza vaccine. From the RT-PCR reads, TCRdb called clonotypes with MiXCR, one entry per CDR3 protein. In the table there are about 520,000 distinct CDR3 sequences, over 25% of which are singletons. Here the sequenced sample was CD4+ T cells sorted from PBMCs, taken approximately 5 days after vaccination. Receptor source: a man aged 45-60 years who received an inactivated influenza vaccine.

The V and J genes are TRBV20-1 and TRBJ1-6; TRBD1 is a possible D gene (6 bases). The CDR3 is 10 amino acids. Germline assignment: CDR1 DFQATT and CDR2 SNEGSKA (reference sequence). V was cut by 5 bases and J by 15 bases, with 11 bases left in between. The CDR3, as DNA: TGCAGTGCTTTTGGGGGCCTCCTCCACTTT. As protein: CSAFGGLLHF.

The chain has TRBV14 and TRBJ2-3; D gene uncertain. V gave up 3 bases and J gave up 0 bases, with 7 bases separating them. Germline values: CDR1 SGHDN, CDR2 FVKESK. The CDR3 is made up of 14 amino acids. CDR3 loop: CASSQRPSTDTQYF. The CDR3 DNA sequence: TGTGCCAGCAGCCAGCGACCGAGCACAGATACGCAGTATTTT. Filled out from reference TRBV14 and TRBJ2-3, the complete variable domain reads EAGVTQFPSHSVIEKGQTVTLRCDPISGHDNLYWYRRVMGKEIKFLLHFVKESKQDESGMPNNRFLAERTGGTYSTLKVQPAELEDSGVYFCASSQRPSTDTQYFGPGTRLTVL.

The V gene is TRBV20-1, the J gene TRBJ2-3; TRBD2 matches 11 bases. This CDR3 contains 15 residues. In germline, CDR1 is DFQATT, CDR2 SNEGSKA (reference sequence). V was clipped by 1 base and J by 5 bases; unmatched bases: 5. The CDR3 here is CSARAGTSGKDTQYF. CDR3 sequence (DNA): TGCAGTGCTAGAGCCGGGACTAGCGGAAAAGATACGCAGTATTTT.

The chain joins TRBV4-3 to TRBJ2-7; 9 bases map to TRBD1. V trimming: 0 bases; J trimming: 1 base; junction bases outside the gene matches: 4. This CDR3 is 16 amino acids long. Looked up from germline, CDR1 is LGHNA and CDR2 is YSLEER. CDR3 nucleotides: TGCGCCAGCAGCCAAGATCACGGGACAGGGTCCTACGAGCAGTACTTC. Translating it yields CASSQDHGTGSYEQYF.

The rearrangement links TRBV7-2 to TRBJ2-5, with TRBD2 as a possible D gene (6 bases). CDR3 length: 14 residues. V was trimmed by 8 bases and J by 3 bases, leaving 16 bases between them. The germline V gene encodes CDR1 SGHTA and CDR2 FQGNSA. The CDR3 loop reads CASCLGGGKETQYF. As DNA, the CDR3 is TGTGCCAGCTGTCTGGGGGGAGGAAAAGAGACCCAGTACTTC.

This clonotype was counted only a few times. This chain uses TRBV24-1 with TRBJ2-1, with TRBD1 matching over 10 bases. CDR1 KGHDR and CDR2 SFDVKD come from the germline V gene. This CDR3 region has 16 residues. Losses at the gene ends were 2 bases for V and 5 bases for J; bases not matched to a gene: 5. CDR3: CATSDSGQGSNNEQFF. The CDR3 nucleotides read TGTGCCACCAGTGATTCGGGACAGGGGTCCAACAATGAGCAGTTCTTC.

This clonotype has at least ten counts. V is TRBV9 and J is TRBJ2-6, with D unresolved. V lost 4 bases and J lost 1, with 3 bases in between. This CDR3 spans 13 amino acids. Germline V lookup: CDR1 SGDLS, CDR2 YYNGEE. CDR3 DNA: TGTGCCAGCAGCCGTTCTGGGGCCAACGTCCTGACTTTC. Protein product: CASSRSGANVLTF.

This clonotype was recorded at least ten times. V is TRBV12-3 or TRBV12-4 and J is TRBJ2-7; either TRBD1 or TRBD2 may fit D (5 bases each). The CDR3 is made up of 16 amino acids. V was clipped by 0 bases and J by 1 base, with 13 bases between them. CDR3 in amino acids: CASSLALSGRSYEQYF. The CDR3 DNA is TGTGCCAGCAGTTTAGCGCTTTCGGGGCGGTCCTACGAGCAGTACTTC.

CDR3 region: CASSQSGTSDEQFF. The CDR3 coding sequence is TGCGCCAGCAGCCAGTCCGGGACTAGCGATGAGCAGTTCTTC. This chain links TRBV5-1 with TRBJ2-1, with 10 nucleotides matching TRBD2. The ends lost 4 bases at V and 8 bases at J; junction bases unmatched: 6. Germline assignment: CDR1 SGHRS and CDR2 YFSETQ. The CDR3 has 14 residues.

This clonotype was counted between two and nine times. The gene calls are TRBV2 and TRBJ2-4, with unresolved D. V was clipped by 1 base and J by 0 bases, with 4 bases between them. The length of the CDR3 is 14 residues. The germline V gene has CDR1 SNHLY and CDR2 FYNNEI. The CDR3 DNA reads TGTGCCAGCAGTGAAGGCCTAGCCAAAAACATTCAGTACTTC. Encoded protein: CASSEGLAKNIQYF. Looking up the rest from reference TRBV2 and TRBJ2-4 gives the full variable domain: EPEVTQTPSHQVTQMGQEVILRCVPISNHLYFYWYRQILGQKVEFLVSFYNNEISEKSEIFDDQFSVERPDGSNFTLKIRSTKLEDSAMYFCASSEGLAKNIQYFGAGTRLSVL.

The chain combines TRBV7-8 with TRBJ2-2; D is possibly TRBD1 (5 bases). This CDR3 is 11 amino acids long. Between the trimmed V and J ends, which lost 6 bases and 6 bases, there was a span of 5 bases. Germline CDR1 SGHVS, CDR2 FQNEAQ. The CDR3 DNA sequence: TGTGCCAGCAGACAGGCCGGGGAGCTGTTTTTT. The encoded protein is CASRQAGELFF.

This clonotype was observed a handful of times. This chain links TRBV5-1 with TRBJ2-1; D uncertain. V shed 5 bases and J shed 0 bases, with 12 bases lying between them. CDR3 length equals 15 residues. Germline CDR1 SGHRS, CDR2 YFSETQ. The CDR3 DNA is TGCGCCAGCAGTGCTGTCAGGAGCTCCTACAATGAGCAGTTCTTC. Translation gives CASSAVRSSYNEQFF. Supplemented by reference TRBV5-1 and TRBJ2-1, the full variable domain reads KAGVTQTPRYLIKTRGQQVTLSCSPISGHRSVSWYQQTPGQGLQFLFEYFSETQRNKGNFPGRFSGRQFSNSRSEMNVSTLELGDSALYLCASSAVRSSYNEQFFGPGTRLTVL.

This clonotype was recorded a few times. The chain carries TRBV7-2 and TRBJ1-2, with D maybe TRBD1 (6 bases). This CDR3 comprises 15 residues. V lost 2 bases and J lost 2, with 12 bases in between. Looked up from germline, CDR1 is SGHTA and CDR2 is FQGNSA. The CDR3 loop is CASSLKAGENYGYTF. Written as DNA, the CDR3 is TGTGCCAGCAGCTTAAAGGCAGGGGAGAACTATGGCTACACCTTC. Using reference TRBV7-2 and TRBJ1-2 for the parts outside the CDR3, the full variable domain is GAGVSQSPSNKVTEKGKDVELRCDPISGHTALYWYRQSLGQGLEFLIYFQGNSAPDKSGLPSDRFSAERTGGSVSTLTIQRTQQEDSAVYLCASSLKAGENYGYTFGSGTRLTVV.

The chain recombines TRBV20-1 with TRBJ2-5; tentative D call: TRBD2 (6 bases). This CDR3 has 14 amino acids. Germline loops: CDR1 DFQATT, CDR2 SNEGSKA (reference sequence). V dropped 0 bases and J dropped 5 bases, with 13 bases sitting between them. CDR3 DNA sequence: TGCAGTGCTAGAGAGGAGGGGCCGTGGGAGACCCAGTACTTC. Encoded protein: CSAREEGPWETQYF.

The rearrangement uses TRBV7-8 and TRBJ1-6; D remains ambiguous. The V and J ends lost 5 bases and 6 bases respectively, with 20 bases between them. CDR3 length: 17 residues. Germline V gene sequence: CDR1 SGHVS, CDR2 FQNEAQ. CDR3 sequence reads: CASSPLYSASPNSPLHF. The CDR3 DNA sequence: TGTGCCAGCAGCCCCCTGTATTCGGCTTCGCCTAATTCACCCCTCCACTTT.

This chain's CDR3 is CASSYSSQAEAFF. CDR3 bases: TGTGCCAGCAGTTACTCGAGTCAGGCTGAAGCTTTCTTT. V and J are TRBV6-5 and TRBJ1-1; D is undetermined. The CDR3 length is 13 residues. The germline V and J ends were trimmed by 0 bases and 6 bases, with 8 bases remaining between them. Germline CDR1 and CDR2: MNHEY and SVGAGI.

This clonotype has just a few counts. The rearrangement uses TRBV12-3 or TRBV12-4 and TRBJ2-7; TRBD1 aligns across 9 bases. Trimming removed 6 bases from V and 3 bases from J; junction bases left unmatched: 6. The CDR3 is 14 residues long. CDR3 residues: CASSRTGVRYEQYF. The CDR3 DNA is TGTGCCAGCAGCAGGACAGGGGTTCGCTACGAGCAGTACTTC.

This clonotype came up a few times. J is TRBJ2-1 and V is TRBV5-1; 10 nucleotides agree with TRBD1. With 5 bases clipped from V and 4 bases from J, the junction kept 6 bases outside the gene matches. CDR3 size: 15 residues. Germline CDR1 reads SGHRS; CDR2 reads YFSETQ. CDR3 sequence: CASRTGTGEYNEQFF. DNA of the CDR3: TGCGCCAGCAGGACCGGGACAGGGGAGTACAATGAGCAGTTCTTC.

The sample holds a few counts of this clonotype. The chain carries TRBV2 and TRBJ1-2; tentatively, D is TRBD1 (5 bases). This CDR3 is built from 14 residues. Germline V gene data show CDR1 as SNHLY and CDR2 as FYNNEI. V shed 4 bases and J shed 6 bases, with 15 bases lying between them. Written as DNA, the CDR3 is TGTGCCAGCAGTGCTAGTCGGACACCCCATGGCTACACCTTC. Its translation is CASSASRTPHGYTF.

This clonotype was found a few times. The chain links TRBV5-1 to TRBJ2-7; D is possibly TRBD1 or TRBD2 (5 bases each). Germline CDR1 is SGHRS and CDR2 is YFSETQ. Trimming shortened V by 4 bases and J by 0 bases, and 29 bases separated the two germline ends. This CDR3 is built from 20 residues. This chain's CDR3 is CASSQVKWDGTTSSSYEQYF. Written as DNA, the CDR3 is TGCGCCAGCAGCCAAGTGAAATGGGACGGAACTACCTCAAGCTCCTACGAGCAGTACTTC.

This clonotype was counted only a few times. The J gene is TRBJ1-4, the V gene TRBV15, with TRBD1 as a possible D gene (5 bases). CDR1 is LNHNV and CDR2 is YYDKDF in the germline V gene (reference sequence). The CDR3 consists of 14 residues. V gave up 1 base and J gave up 7 bases, with 10 bases separating them. CDR3 nucleotide sequence: TGTGCCACCAGCAGAGCAGGGATGGGTGAAAAACTGTTTTTT. It yields the protein CATSRAGMGEKLFF.

The gene calls are TRBV2 and TRBJ1-2, with TRBD1 as a possible D gene (6 bases). The V end lost 4 bases, the J end lost 7 bases, and 7 bases lay between the germline ends. The germline V gene encodes CDR1 SNHLY and CDR2 FYNNEI. This CDR3 spans 11 amino acids. The CDR3 region is CASSGRGGYTF. CDR3 nucleotide sequence: TGTGCCAGCAGTGGCAGGGGTGGCTACACCTTC.

This clonotype was observed a few times. This chain joins TRBV7-2 and TRBJ2-3, with D perhaps matching TRBD1 (6 bases). The V end lost 3 bases, the J end lost 0 bases, and 7 bases lay between the germline ends. Germline values: CDR1 SGHTA, CDR2 FQGNSA. This CDR3 region has 14 residues. In DNA form, the CDR3 reads TGTGCCAGCAGCTTGGACAGCAGCACAGATACGCAGTATTTT. This gives the protein CASSLDSSTDTQYF.